This is a list of T cell receptor beta chains from one sample in a study of response to subunit inactivated influenza vaccine. Using its own MiXCR run on the RT-PCR reads, TCRdb lists one record per CDR3 protein. The repertoire has 500,000 or so distinct CDR3 sequences, approximately 16% of them found once; the top ten carry less than 4%. The sample was CD4+ T cells sorted from PBMCs, taken around 25 months after vaccination. The receptors shown here come from a man between 50 and 70 years old who received an inactivated influenza vaccine. The CDR3 runs from the conserved cysteine through the conserved F or W. A D gene is named only where the DNA matches it firmly. Some rows have no size entry. The others give once, few or many, or a class for an expanded clone.

>few|TRBJ2-5|TRBV7-2|-
TGTGCCAGCAGCTTAGCCGGTGTTGTAGGGGGAGAGACCCAGTACTTC
CASSLAGVVGGETQYF
>-|TRBJ2-1|TRBV15|-
TGTGCCACCAGCCCATCCCGGGATCTCCCCAATGAGCAGTTCTTC
CATSPSRDLPNEQFF
>-|TRBJ2-1|TRBV20-1|TRBD2
TGCAGTGCTCCCCGGACTAGCGGGGCCTCCTACAATGAGCAGTTCTTC
CSAPRTSGASYNEQFF
>few|TRBJ2-1|TRBV3-1|TRBD1
TGTGCCAGCAGCCCCGGGACAGGGGTCTACAATGAGCAGTTCTTC
CASSPGTGVYNEQFF
>-|TRBJ1-3|TRBV4-3|-
TGCGCCAGCAGCCAAGAGGCCGGGCCCGGGTCTGGAAACACCATATATTTT
CASSQEAGPGSGNTIYF
>-|TRBJ2-7|TRBV5-1|-
TGCGCCAGCAGCTTGGAGGGGCCCGGATGGGGGGTTCCCTACGAGCAGTACTTC
CASSLEGPGWGVPYEQYF
>few|TRBJ1-5|TRBV7-2|-
TGTGCCAGCAGAGGAGAGGGACAGCCCCAGCATTTT
CASRGEGQPQHF
>few|TRBJ2-5|TRBV10-2|-
TGCGCCAGCAGGTTTTCAGAGACCCAGTACTTC
CASRFSETQYF
>-|TRBJ2-3|TRBV9|TRBD2
TGTGCCAGCAGCGAGCGGGGGAACACAGATACGCAGTATTTT
CASSERGNTDTQYF
>many|TRBJ2-2|TRBV12-3/TRBV12-4|TRBD1
TGTGCCAGCACCCTGTACAGGGGCGCGAACACCGGGGAGCTGTTTTTT
CASTLYRGANTGELFF
>-|TRBJ2-7|TRBV7-7|-
TGTGCTAGCAGCTCCGGACCGGGGGCTGGCGTATACGAGCAGTACTTC
CASSSGPGAGVYEQYF
>-|TRBJ1-2|TRBV5-4|-
TGTGCCAGCAGCTTCGGCGAGGCGAAAGGGGGCTATGGCTACACCTTC
CASSFGEAKGGYGYTF
>few|TRBJ2-7|TRBV9|-
TGTGCCACCGTGAGTCGGGCGGGTTACGAGCAGTACTTC
CATVSRAGYEQYF
>few|TRBJ2-1|TRBV19|-
TGTGCCAGTAGTATCCGTCTACAGAGCTCCTACAATGAGCAGTTCTTC
CASSIRLQSSYNEQFF
>few|TRBJ2-1|TRBV11-2|TRBD2
TGTGCCAGCAGCTTAAGACTAGCGGATTACCTATCCTACAATGAGCAGTTCTTC
CASSLRLADYLSYNEQFF
>many|TRBJ2-7|TRBV5-6|-
TGTGCCAGCAGCTTGCCGGGCCACTACGAGCAGTACTTC
CASSLPGHYEQYF
>many|TRBJ2-1|TRBV7-2|-
TGTGCCAGCAGACGACAGAGCTCTTCCTACAATGAGCAGTTCTTC
CASRRQSSSYNEQFF
>few|TRBJ2-3|TRBV10-1|-
TGCGCCAGCAGTGCTTCGTGGGCCCCGGAGTCGGATACGCAGTATTTT
CASSASWAPESDTQYF
>-|TRBJ1-4|TRBV10-3|TRBD1
TGTGCCACTAGCGGGACAGGGGAAAAACTGTTTTTT
CATSGTGEKLFF
>-|TRBJ2-3|TRBV10-3|-
TGTGCCATCAGTGAGTCTACACTCACTAGCACAGATACGCAGTATTTT
CAISESTLTSTDTQYF
>few|TRBJ2-3|TRBV30|-
TGTGCCTGGAGTGTAACCGATACGCAGTATTTT
CAWSVTDTQYF
>once|TRBJ2-1|TRBV20-1|TRBD2
TGCAGTGCTAGCGATGGGAGGGATGAGCAGTTCTTC
CSASDGRDEQFF
>-|TRBJ1-1|TRBV11-1|-
TGTGCCAGCAGCTTACTGGAACGGGGCACTGAAGCTTTCTTT
CASSLLERGTEAFF
>many|TRBJ1-4|TRBV5-1|-
TGCGCCAGCAGCTTGTTGGGGTCAACTAATGAAAAACTGTTTTTT
CASSLLGSTNEKLFF
>-|TRBJ2-3|TRBV12-3/TRBV12-4|TRBD2
TGTGCCAGCAGTCCGGGACTACCATTCACAGATACGCAGTATTTT
CASSPGLPFTDTQYF
>-|TRBJ2-2|TRBV5-1|-
TGCGCCAGCAGCGGACCAGGGCCTACGAACACCGGGGAGCTGTTTTTT
CASSGPGPTNTGELFF
>few|TRBJ1-4|TRBV7-2|-
TGTGCCAGCAGCTGGCGCCAGGGCGTTACGGAAAAACTGTTTTTT
CASSWRQGVTEKLFF
>few|TRBJ2-5|TRBV12-3/TRBV12-4|TRBD2
TGTGCCAGCAGTCGAGCGGGGGCCGTGGAGACCCAGTACTTC
CASSRAGAVETQYF
>few|TRBJ1-4|TRBV5-1|-
TGCGCCAGCAGCCCCAACACCGCGACTAATGAAAAACTGTTTTTT
CASSPNTATNEKLFF
>-|TRBJ2-5|TRBV20-1|TRBD2
TGCAGTGCGGCCGGGACTAGCGGCCCGATTCAAGAGACCCAGTACTTC
CSAAGTSGPIQETQYF
>-|TRBJ2-2|TRBV9|TRBD2
TGTGCCAGCAGCGCTAGCGGGAGTGCCGGGGAGCTGTTTTTT
CASSASGSAGELFF
>-|TRBJ2-1|TRBV28|TRBD2
TGTGCCAGCAGTCCCAGACTAGCGGGCAATGAGCAGTTCTTC
CASSPRLAGNEQFF
>many|TRBJ2-1|TRBV12-3/TRBV12-4|-
TGTGCCAGCAGTTTAGCCCCGGGACAAGGGTCGGACAATGAGCAGTTCTTC
CASSLAPGQGSDNEQFF
>few|TRBJ1-5|TRBV2|TRBD1
TGTGCCAGCAGTGGACAGGGGGCGAATCCCCAGCATTTT
CASSGQGANPQHF
>-|TRBJ2-7|TRBV3-1|-
TGTGCCAGCAGCCAAGATGAGAGGAAGCAGTACTTC
CASSQDERKQYF
>-|TRBJ2-1|TRBV4-3|-
TGCGCCAGCAGCCAAGTAACGGGACAAGGCTACAATGGGCAGTTCTTC
CASSQVTGQGYNGQFF
>-|TRBJ1-6|TRBV12-3/TRBV12-4|TRBD1
TGTGCCAGCAGTCTAGGACAGGGGGCGTTAGGGGCCTGGTGGAGCTCCTATAATTCACCCCTCCACTTT
CASSLGQGALGAWWSSYNSPLHF
>-|TRBJ2-7|TRBV27|TRBD2
TGTGCCAGCAGTTTAGTAGCGGGAGTCACCGAGCAGTACTTC
CASSLVAGVTEQYF
>few|TRBJ2-7|TRBV9|TRBD2
TGTGCCAGCAGCGTACCTCGCGGGGAGGGACTAGGGGTCGAGCAGTACTTC
CASSVPRGEGLGVEQYF
>few|TRBJ1-6|TRBV28|-
TGTGCCAGCAGTACCCCGGAGTATAATTCACCCCTCCACTTT
CASSTPEYNSPLHF
>-|TRBJ1-5|TRBV6-2/TRBV6-3|TRBD1
TGTGCCAGCAGGACCGGACAGGGCAGCAATCAGCCCCAGCATTTT
CASRTGQGSNQPQHF
>few|TRBJ2-1|TRBV20-1|TRBD2
TGCAGTGCTAGGGGGTCCGCGGGGGGTTACAATGAGCAGTTCTTC
CSARGSAGGYNEQFF
>-|TRBJ1-4|TRBV20-1|-
TGCAGTGCTAGACCAGATTGGACAGCTTTGAATGAAAAACTGTTTTTT
CSARPDWTALNEKLFF
>-|TRBJ1-5|TRBV6-1|-
TGTGCCAGCAGTGCACCCCGGGACAACAATCAGCCCCAGCATTTT
CASSAPRDNNQPQHF
>few|TRBJ1-6|TRBV20-1|-
TGCAGTGCCGAGAGAAACATGGGGAGGTCACCCCTCCACTTT
CSAERNMGRSPLHF
>few|TRBJ1-3|TRBV5-6|-
TGTGCCAGCAGCTTTCCCGGGAGCACGTCTGGAAACACCATATATTTT
CASSFPGSTSGNTIYF
>-|TRBJ2-7|TRBV7-2|TRBD2
TGTGCCAGCAGCTTCGGGACTAGCGGGGAGACCTACGAGCAGTACTTC
CASSFGTSGETYEQYF
>-|TRBJ1-2|TRBV4-1|-
TGCGCCAGCAGCCAAACAGACCATAACTATGGCTACACCTTC
CASSQTDHNYGYTF